One sample yielded the 26 T cell receptor beta chains listed below, sequenced in a study of tumor and adjacent non-tumor tissue in lung cancer. The library came from three nested PCR rounds adapted from ARM-PCR protocols. TCRdb re-analysed the multiplex PCR reads in MiXCR, keeping a single row per CDR3 protein. The sample lists 90,000 to 100,000 distinct CDR3 sequences, 80% occurring once. RNA was extracted from bulk tissue without any cell sorting. Distant lung tissue was collected more than 3 cm away from the tumor edge. The sequencing input was distant non-tumor lung tissue. Receptors were obtained from a man aged 55 to 70 with small cell lung cancer.

This clonotype has only a few counts. V gene TRBV11-2 combines with J gene TRBJ2-2, with 7 positions matching TRBD2. The V and J ends lost 1 base and 15 bases, in that order; junction bases with no gene match: 11. Germline V CDR1 and CDR2: SGHAT, FQNNGV. The CDR3 spans 14 residues. The CDR3 region has the DNA TGTGCCAGCAGCTTAGCGCGGGAGACCGGTAAGTTGTTTTTT. It yields the protein CASSLARETGKLFF.

This clonotype was seen a single time. The junction departs from the called germline gene at one end, perhaps through a read error. The rearrangement joins TRBV29-1 to TRBJ2-2; D is unclear. Germline-derived CDR1 and CDR2 are SQVTM and ANQGSEA. This CDR3 is built from 14 residues. The CDR3 reads CSVSTTSNTRELFF. CDR3 in DNA: TGCAGCGTTTCGACAACCTCGAACACCAGGGAGCTGTTTTTT.

This chain connects TRBV11-2 to TRBJ1-6; D might be TRBD1 (5 bases). CDR1 and CDR2 (germline): SGHAT, FQNNGV. The CDR3 has 14 residues. Trimming stripped 2 bases from V and 14 bases from J, with 16 bases between. The CDR3 is CASSLTGDNPTLHF. CDR3 nucleotide sequence: TGTGCCAGCAGCTTAACAGGCGATAATCCAACCCTCCACTTT.

The V call is TRBV11-1, the J call TRBJ2-1; 9 bases match TRBD2. V lost 8 bases and J lost 9; bases outside the gene matches: 8. The CDR3 sequence is 13 residues long. Germline values: CDR1 SGHAT, CDR2 FQDESV (reference sequence). Here the CDR3 DNA reads TGTGCCAGCGAGGTAGCGGGAGTAACTGAGCAGTTCTTC. Its protein is CASEVAGVTEQFF.

V and J are TRBV29-1 and TRBJ1-2; the D is unclear. CDR3 length equals 12 residues. From germline, CDR1 is SQVTM and CDR2 ANQGSEA. V was trimmed by 3 bases and J by 9 bases, leaving 14 bases between them. The DNA of the CDR3 is TGCAGCGTTGACGGGCAGGCCTTTAGCTACACCTTC. This sequence encodes CSVDGQAFSYTF.

This clonotype was recorded only once. A read error may be the cause here, since a much bigger clone is one base away. The CDR3 coding sequence is TGTGCCAGCAGCCAAGCTAGCGGGAGTGGCGGTACGCTGTATTTT. It specifies CASSQASGSGGTLYF. The V gene is TRBV7-8, the J gene TRBJ2-3; 10 bases fit TRBD2. There are 15 residues in the CDR3. CDR1 and CDR2 from the germline V gene are SGHVS and FQNEAQ. Full variable domain (missing parts from reference TRBV7-8 and TRBJ2-3): GAGVSQSPRYKVAKRGQDVALRCDPISGHVSLFWYQQALGQGPEFLTYFQNEAQLDKSGLPSDRFFAERPEGSVSTLKIQRTQQEDSAVYLCASSQASGSGGTLYFGPGTRLTVL.

The chain joins TRBV6-1 to TRBJ2-7; D might be TRBD1 or TRBD2, each matching 5 bases. Germline CDR1 is MNHNS and CDR2 is SASEGT. V lost 5 bases to trimming and J lost 9 bases, with 26 bases between them. The length of the CDR3 is 16 residues. This CDR3 reads CASSTHTGASISWQYF. The CDR3 DNA sequence: TGTGCCAGCAGTACACACACCGGGGCTAGCATCTCTTGGCAGTACTTC.

The gene calls are TRBV5-6 and TRBJ2-7, with 7 bases fitting TRBD2. The CDR3 runs to 14 residues. In germline, CDR1 is SGHDT, CDR2 YYEEEE. CDR3 in amino acids: CATSHRDYLYEQYV. The CDR3 DNA sequence: TGTGCCACCAGCCATAGGGACTACCTCTACGAGCAGTATGTC.

For this clonotype: At one boundary the junction diverges from the germline segment, which might be a read error. The chain combines TRBV20-1 with TRBJ1-1, with D unclear. This CDR3 is 13 amino acids long. Germline V gene data show CDR1 as DFQATT and CDR2 as SNEGSKA (reference sequence). The CDR3 DNA sequence: TGCAGTGTTAGTTGGACGGAGAACGCTGAAGCTTTCTTT. Translated: CSVSWTENAEAFF.

Note on this clonotype: One end of the junction is discordant with germline, which a read error may explain. The chain couples TRBV5-1 to TRBJ2-2; D might be TRBD2 (7 bases). The CDR3 contains 16 residues. From germline, CDR1 is SGHRS and CDR2 YFSETQ. The CDR3 DNA is TGCGCCAGCATCTTGGGGGGGGGGGCGGACGCCGGGGAGCTGTTTTTT. This translates into CASILGGGADAGELFF.

To note about this clonotype: Given a much more abundant clone one base away, this may be a read error. This chain uses TRBV7-8 with TRBJ1-2; 7 nucleotides agree with TRBD1. Germline V lookup: CDR1 SGHVS, CDR2 FQNEAQ. CDR3 length: 14 amino acids. The DNA for the CDR3 is TGTACCAGCAGCTTAGCCGGACAGGCTTTTGGCTACACCTTC. This gives the protein CTSSLAGQAFGYTF. The variable domain in full, completed from reference TRBV7-8 and TRBJ1-2, reads GAGVSQSPRYKVAKRGQDVALRCDPISGHVSLFWYQQALGQGPEFLTYFQNEAQLDKSGLPSDRFFAERPEGSVSTLKIQRTQQEDSAVYLCTSSLAGQAFGYTFGSGTRLTVV.

This rearrangement joins TRBV6-6 to TRBJ2-7; weak D call: TRBD2 (5 bases). Germline lookup yields CDR1 MNHNY and CDR2 SVGAGI (reference sequence). V was clipped by 4 bases and J by 5 bases, with 18 bases between them. The CDR3 has 15 amino acids. The CDR3 DNA sequence: TGTGCCAGCAGTTGGGCAGAGGGCGATTTCGACGAGCAGTACTTC. Protein sequence: CASSWAEGDFDEQYF.

This rearrangement joins TRBV11-2 to TRBJ2-7; D gene unclear. The CDR3 covers 14 residues. CDR1 and CDR2 from the germline V gene are SGHAT and FQNNGV. The CDR3 is CSSSLRPASYEQYF. In DNA, the CDR3 is TGTAGCAGCAGCTTACGGCCAGCATCCTACGAGCAGTACTTC. Full variable domain (rest looked up from reference TRBV11-2 and TRBJ2-7): EAGVAQSPRYKIIEKRQSVAFWCNPISGHATLYWYQQILGQGPKLLIQFQNNGVVDDSQLPKDRFSAERLKGVDSTLKIQPAKLEDSAVYLCSSSLRPASYEQYFGPGTRLTVT.

Regarding this clonotype: One end of the junction is discordant with germline, which a read error may explain. This sequence joins TRBV12-3 or TRBV12-4 and TRBJ2-7, with 7 nucleotides matching TRBD1. There are 15 residues in the CDR3. The CDR3: CASTPRDSTAQEQYF. The CDR3 nucleotides are TGTGCCAGCACGCCCCGGGACAGCACAGCTCAAGAGCAATACTTC.

About this clonotype itself: This may be a read error, as it is one base from a much larger clone. The V gene is TRBV5-1, the J gene TRBJ2-1; D possibly corresponds to TRBD2 (6 bases). Looked up from germline, CDR1 is SGHRS and CDR2 is YFSETQ. The CDR3 covers 10 residues. CDR3 sequence reads: CACSLGTRDF. CDR3 coding DNA: TGCGCCTGCAGCTTGGGGACTCGGGACTTC.

As for this clonotype: The junction departs from germline at one end; a sequencing error may be responsible. The chain carries TRBV6-2 or TRBV6-3 and TRBJ2-2; D not certain. Germline CDR1 and CDR2: MNHEY and SVGEGT. CDR3 length: 16 residues. The CDR3 DNA reads TGTGCCACCACCTCTAACGGCCGTCCGAAGACCGGGGAGCTGTTTTTT. Translating gives CATTSNGRPKTGELFF.

On this clonotype itself: Sequence at one end of the junction differs from germline and may be a read error. The V and J genes are TRBV4-1 and TRBJ1-1; D possibly corresponds to TRBD1 (6 bases). The V gene's germline CDR1 is MGHRA and CDR2 YSYEKL. CDR3 length: 15 amino acids. The CDR3 DNA reads TGCGCCAGCAGCCAAGTACTAGGGGGTTCGACCGAAGTTTTCTTT. It is translated as CASSQVLGGSTEVFF.

About this clonotype itself: Germline and junction disagree at one end, which may indicate a read error. The gene calls are TRBV29-1 and TRBJ2-2; tentatively, D is TRBD2 (5 bases). The CDR3 extends over 13 amino acids. Germline CDR1 is SQVTM and CDR2 is ANQGSEA. The chain's CDR3 is CSVMSANTGELFF. The CDR3 bases are TGCAGCGTTATGTCAGCGAACACCGGGGAGCTATTCTTT.

This chain connects TRBV11-2 to TRBJ2-2, with 7 bases that match TRBD2. Germline loops: CDR1 SGHAT, CDR2 FQNNGV. J lost 2 bases, V lost 8 bases, and 5 bases had no gene match. The CDR3 covers 14 residues. DNA of the CDR3: TGTGCCAGCCGCGGGAGAAGAAACACCGGGGAGCTGTTTTTT. It yields the protein CASRGRRNTGELFF.

In its sample, this clonotype was seen many times. The rearrangement links TRBV12-3 or TRBV12-4 to TRBJ2-5; TRBD2 is a possible D gene (6 bases). This CDR3 contains 15 residues. V lost 6 bases, J lost 1 base, and 15 bases lay in between. The CDR3 region has the DNA TGTGCCAGCAGGCCCCTTACTAGCAGCCAAGAGACCCAGTACTTC. Its protein is CASRPLTSSQETQYF.

This clonotype was observed a single time. The missing conserved phenylalanine or tryptophan at the end of this CDR3 makes a read error likely. The V gene is TRBV6-5, the J gene TRBJ1-5; 7 bases are shared with TRBD1. Germline CDR1 is MNHEY and CDR2 is SVGAGI. Unmatched junction bases numbered 14, after V lost 1 base and J lost 11 bases. The length of the CDR3 is 16 residues. CDR3 coding DNA: TGTGCCAGCAGTTACTACGCACCCAGGGGGTTGAGGACCCAGCATTGT. Translating it yields CASSYYAPRGLRTQHC.

This chain links TRBV6-5 with TRBJ2-1, with D maybe TRBD2 (6 bases). Trimming left V 2 bases short and J 7 bases short, with 18 bases between. The germline V gene has CDR1 MNHEY and CDR2 SVGAGI. The CDR3 is 16 amino acids. CDR3 protein: CASSYPYIGRGNEQFF. Here the CDR3 DNA reads TGTGCCAGCAGTTACCCCTATATCGGGAGAGGAAATGAGCAGTTCTTC.

As concerns this clonotype: At one end the junction does not follow the germline gene, possibly because of a read error. This chain connects TRBV12-3 or TRBV12-4 to TRBJ2-3; D perhaps matches TRBD2 (5 bases). This CDR3 comprises 14 residues. The chain's CDR3 is CVSGKKSGKDTQYF. The CDR3 nucleotides are TGTGTCAGCGGTAAAAAGAGCGGCAAAGATACGCAGTATTTT.

Note on this clonotype: The conserved phenylalanine or tryptophan normally closing the CDR3 is absent here, so this likely arose from a read error. This chain uses TRBV12-3 or TRBV12-4 with TRBJ2-5, with 9 bases that match TRBD2. Trimming removed 7 bases from V and 2 bases from J; junction bases left unmatched: 8. The CDR3 is made up of 15 amino acids. CDR3 nucleotide sequence: TGTGCCAGCAATCCCTGTAGCGGGGGACAAGAGACCCAGTACCTC. Protein product: CASNPCSGGQETQYL.

Regarding this clonotype: The junction differs from germline at one of its ends, possibly a read error. The chain recombines TRBV11-2 with TRBJ2-1; 11 bases are shared with TRBD2. This CDR3 is 16 amino acids long. CDR1 and CDR2 from the germline V gene are SGHAT and FQNNGV. The DNA for the CDR3 is TGTGCCAGCAGCGGTTTAGCGGGAGGGCATACCTCTGGGCAGTTATTC. This codes for CASSGLAGGHTSGQLF.

This clonotype was observed many times. The chain is built from TRBV6-2 or TRBV6-3 and TRBJ2-1; 9 bases agree with TRBD2. The CDR3 contains 15 residues. The V gene end was trimmed by 2 bases and the J gene end by 5 bases; junction bases not matched to a gene: 4. Per germline, CDR1 MNHEY and CDR2 SVGEGT. This CDR3 reads CASSYRLAVNNEQFF. Written as DNA, the CDR3 is TGTGCCAGCAGTTACAGACTAGCGGTAAACAATGAGCAGTTCTTC.